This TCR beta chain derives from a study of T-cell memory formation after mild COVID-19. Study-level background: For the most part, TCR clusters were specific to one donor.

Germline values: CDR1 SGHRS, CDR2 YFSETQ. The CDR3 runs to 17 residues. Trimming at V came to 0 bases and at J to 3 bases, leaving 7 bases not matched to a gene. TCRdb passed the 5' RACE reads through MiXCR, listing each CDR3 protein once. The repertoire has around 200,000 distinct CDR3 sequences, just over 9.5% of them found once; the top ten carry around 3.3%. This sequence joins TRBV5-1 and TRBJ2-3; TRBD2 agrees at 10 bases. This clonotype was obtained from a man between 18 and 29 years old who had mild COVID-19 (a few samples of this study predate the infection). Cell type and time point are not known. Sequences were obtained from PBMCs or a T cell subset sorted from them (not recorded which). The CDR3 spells CASSLAASGGGTDTQYF. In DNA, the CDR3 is TGCGCCAGCAGCTTGGCCGCTAGCGGGGGTGGTACAGATACGCAGTATTTT.